One sample yielded the 8 T cell receptor beta chains listed below, sequenced in a study of blood T cell repertoires in COVID-19. Clones were read by immunoSEQ multiplex PCR, and TCRdb kept only the in-frame ones, dropping some. The sample yields under 200,000 clones, around 85% seen once. Sequenced sample: peripheral blood. The receptors come from a woman in her sixties or seventies with acute or convalescent COVID-19.

The chain carries TRBV6-6 and TRBJ1-3, with D perhaps TRBD1 (6 bases). Trimming removed 9 bases at V and 4 bases at J, with 13 bases between. The CDR3 runs to 13 residues. Germline assignment: CDR1 MNHNY and CDR2 SVGAGI (reference sequence). CDR3 in amino acids: CASLRDNGNTIYF. The CDR3 DNA follows: TGTGCCAGTCTTAGGGACAACGGAAACACCATATATTTT.

The CDR3, as DNA: TGCGCCAGCAGCTTGGGAGATTCACCCCTCCACTTT. This encodes CASSLGDSPLHF. The rearrangement links TRBV5-1 to TRBJ1-6; no clear D. V was trimmed by 0 bases and J by 8 bases, leaving 3 bases between them. Germline V gene data show CDR1 as SGHRS and CDR2 as YFSETQ. This CDR3 comprises 12 residues.

CDR3 residues: CASSPSPNEKLFF. CDR3 DNA sequence: TGTGCCAGCTCTCCCAGTCCTAATGAAAAACTGTTTTTT. This chain links TRBV18 with TRBJ1-4; D unresolved. CDR1 is KGHSH and CDR2 is LQKENI in the germline V gene. The ends were cut back, 6 bases at V and 3 bases at J, with 8 bases in the middle. This CDR3 is built from 13 residues.

This clone is a singleton in its sample. The chain couples TRBV27 to TRBJ1-1; possible D gene TRBD1, 5 bases. V was shortened by 8 bases and J by 5 bases, with 15 bases between the two germline ends. This CDR3 has 13 residues. Germline V lookup: CDR1 MNHEY, CDR2 SMNVEV (reference sequence). This chain's CDR3 is CASGEVRGTEAFF. For the CDR3, the DNA is TGTGCCAGCGGGGAGGTGCGGGGGACTGAAGCTTTCTTT.

The J gene is TRBJ2-7, the V gene TRBV5-1; 12 nucleotides align to TRBD2. Germline values: CDR1 SGHRS, CDR2 YFSETQ. V trimming: 4 bases; J trimming: 6 bases; junction bases outside the gene matches: 8. CDR3 length: 15 amino acids. CDR3 nucleotides: TGCGCCAGCAGCACGACTAGCGGGAGTGGTCGCGAGCAGTACTTC. Translated, it gives CASSTTSGSGREQYF.

V and J are TRBV5-5 and TRBJ2-5; a weak D match, TRBD2 (5 bases). The CDR3 has 14 amino acids. Germline assignment: CDR1 SGHKS and CDR2 YYEKEE (reference sequence). Between the trimmed V and J ends, which lost 0 bases and 5 bases, there was a span of 11 bases. The CDR3 DNA reads TGTGCCAGCAGCTTGGGGAGCCGAGGGGAGACCCAGTACTTC. Its protein product is CASSLGSRGETQYF.

The table lists this clone with many counts. The sample contains more than one DNA sequence encoding this CDR3. The rearrangement uses TRBV9 and TRBJ1-3, with 11 bases matching TRBD1. The CDR3 runs to 17 residues. CDR1 is SGDLS and CDR2 is YYNGEE in the germline V gene. J was trimmed by 0 bases and V by 3 bases; bases with no gene match: 5. The CDR3 DNA sequence: TGTGCCAGCAGCGCTCCCGGGACAGGGGGCTCTGGAAACACCATATATTTT. It encodes CASSAPGTGGSGNTIYF.

This sequence joins TRBV19 and TRBJ1-1; D uncertain. From germline, CDR1 is LNHDA and CDR2 SQIVND (reference sequence). This CDR3 region has 14 residues. V gave up 6 bases and J gave up 1 base, with 12 bases separating them. The CDR3 is CASSLQWKNTEAFF. The CDR3 nucleotides are TGTGCCAGTAGCTTACAGTGGAAGAACACTGAAGCTTTCTTT.